The entry below gives a single T cell receptor (beta chain) sequence along with its context. As processed by the authors: By means of reference gene primer amplification, nucleated cell counts were estimated. The table came from immunoSEQ multiplex PCR; TCRdb's copy has only in-frame clones and leaves some out. The DNA was the basis for D and trimming; V, J and clone size are from that table. Of fewer than 100,000 clones listed, roughly 87% were seen once; the top ten hold 4% to 5.5%. This sample was included in a study of blood T cell repertoires in COVID-19. The germline CDR1 and CDR2 sequences are SGHNT and YYREEE (reference sequence). V was pared by 4 bases and J by 5 bases, with 8 bases of the junction left unmatched. The CDR3 spans 15 residues.

The TCR comes from a man in his 70s with acute or convalescent COVID-19. What was sequenced was peripheral blood. The chain combines TRBV5-4 with TRBJ2-1; 8 bases map to TRBD2. The CDR3 protein is CASSLRGGANNEQFF. The DNA of the CDR3 is TGTGCCAGCAGCCTCCGGGGGGGGGCGAACAATGAGCAGTTCTTC.